Following are 19 T cell receptor beta chains from one sample sequenced in a study of beta chain features in type 1 diabetes (dated by TCRdb to 2017 to 2018). The library was obtained by the immunoSEQ multiplex PCR assay. The entire isolated RNA was reverse transcribed using the High Capacity cDNA Reverse Transcription Kit, and thus expressed TCRB transcripts were sequenced. TCRdb retrieved this table from immuneACCESS and kept in-frame rearrangements only. Not all clones are present; in checked studies, unresolved V genes account for under half, and no reason is known for the remainder. The sample table records about 240,000 clones; 27% of these occur just once. Clones ranked in the top ten supply 3.5% to 4.5% of the sample. Sequenced: central memory CD4+ T cells from blood. All receptors derive from a man aged 25-45 years in good health.

Notes on this clone: A read error may be the cause here, since a much bigger clone is one base away. This chain uses TRBV7-2 with TRBJ2-1; the match to TRBD2 covers 8 bases. V trimming: 2 bases; J trimming: 5 bases; junction bases outside the gene matches: 5. The CDR3 sequence is 15 residues long. Germline V CDR1 and CDR2: SGHTA, FQGNSA. CDR3 DNA: TGTGCCAGCAGCTTAAGCGGGAGCCCCAACAATGAGCAGTTCTTC. The encoded protein is CASSLSGSPNNEQFF.

This chain joins TRBV6-5 and TRBJ1-5; D perhaps matches TRBD1 (6 bases). Germline assignment: CDR1 MNHEY and CDR2 SVGAGI. This CDR3 is built from 13 residues. Trimming left V 5 bases short and J 4 bases short, with 9 bases between. Here the CDR3 reads CASSAGANQPQHF. CDR3 nucleotide sequence: TGTGCCAGCAGTGCAGGGGCAAATCAGCCCCAGCATTTT.

This clone was recorded a few times. The gene calls are TRBV10-3 and TRBJ2-7; 11 nucleotides line up with TRBD1. V dropped 10 bases and J dropped 3; count of bases not matched to a gene: 2. Germline lookup yields CDR1 ENHRY and CDR2 SYGVKD. The CDR3 runs to 12 residues. The CDR3 loop is CATGTGGYEQYF. The CDR3 DNA reads TGTGCCACCGGGACAGGGGGCTACGAGCAGTACTTC.

The rearrangement joins TRBV25-1 to TRBJ1-1; no clear D gene. The CDR3 runs to 10 residues. The V end lost 1 base, the J end lost 12 bases, and 6 bases lay between the germline ends. Germline lookup yields CDR1 MGHDK and CDR2 SYGVNS. The CDR3 coding sequence is TGTGCCAGCAGTGAATTGTTGACTTTCTTT. Residues: CASSELLTFF.

The V and J genes are TRBV7-2 and TRBJ1-3, with 7 positions matching TRBD1. This CDR3 comprises 15 residues. Germline CDR1 is SGHTA and CDR2 is FQGNSA. V dropped 5 bases and J dropped 2; count of bases not matched to a gene: 6. The CDR3 DNA reads as TGTGCCAGCAGCCCACAAGGGACAGCTGGAAACACCATATATTTT. This codes for CASSPQGTAGNTIYF.

This clone was detected a few times. The CDR3 DNA is TGTGCCAGCAGCCCGGCTGTTTCAGCGGAGACCCAGTACTTC. Translating gives CASSPAVSAETQYF. The V gene is TRBV7-9, the J gene TRBJ2-5; D ambiguous. The CDR3 totals 14 residues. CDR1 is SEHNR and CDR2 is FQNEAQ in the germline V gene (reference sequence). The V gene lost 5 bases and the J gene lost 5 bases, with 15 bases spanning the gap.

For this clone: The sample contains more than one DNA sequence encoding this CDR3. The chain uses TRBV5-1 and TRBJ2-7; 11 bases line up with TRBD2. The V gene's germline CDR1 is SGHRS and CDR2 YFSETQ. This CDR3 has 16 residues. The trim removed 0 bases at V and 1 base at J, leaving 3 bases unmatched. The CDR3 loop is CASSLALAGVSYEQYF. In DNA, the CDR3 is TGCGCCAGCAGCTTGGCACTAGCGGGAGTTTCCTACGAGCAGTACTTC.

This clone showed up just a few times. The chain links TRBV15 to TRBJ2-7, with 7 bases that match TRBD1. This CDR3 has 15 residues. The junction had 7 bases not matched to a gene; V was cut back by 0 bases and J by 5 bases. CDR1 LNHNV and CDR2 YYDKDF come from the germline V gene (reference sequence). CDR3 protein: CATSREGDRAHEQYF. The CDR3 DNA follows: TGTGCCACCAGCAGAGAGGGAGACAGGGCCCACGAGCAGTACTTC.

The V gene is TRBV7-2, the J gene TRBJ2-1; D is perhaps TRBD2 (5 bases). In germline, CDR1 is SGHTA, CDR2 FQGNSA. This CDR3 contains 16 residues. The V and J ends lost 1 base and 7 bases respectively, with 17 bases between them. The CDR3 sequence is CASSLDGAAVSNEQFF. The DNA of the CDR3 is TGTGCCAGCAGCTTAGATGGCGCAGCGGTGAGTAATGAGCAGTTCTTC. Together with reference TRBV7-2 and TRBJ2-1, the CDR3 gives the full variable domain: GAGVSQSPSNKVTEKGKDVELRCDPISGHTALYWYRQSLGQGLEFLIYFQGNSAPDKSGLPSDRFSAERTGGSVSTLTIQRTQQEDSAVYLCASSLDGAAVSNEQFFGPGTRLTVL.

This chain connects TRBV27 to TRBJ2-3; weak D call: TRBD2 (5 bases). Germline V CDR1 and CDR2: MNHEY, SMNVEV (reference sequence). The CDR3 length is 13 residues. With 5 bases removed from V and 6 bases from J, the gap between germline ends came to 12 bases. The CDR3 coding sequence is TGTGCCAGCAGTGTGCGGACTTCCGATACGCAGTATTTT. Translating gives CASSVRTSDTQYF.

This clone was seen repeatedly, ten times or more. The chain is built from TRBV5-4 and TRBJ2-7; D ambiguous. CDR1 is SGHNT, CDR2 YYREEE, per germline (reference sequence). Trimming stripped 3 bases from V and 6 bases from J, with 10 bases between. CDR3 size: 12 residues. The CDR3, as DNA: TGTGCCAGCAGCTCCATAGTGAGCGAGCAGTACTTC. Translation: CASSSIVSEQYF.

This clone was counted a few times. This chain links TRBV6-1 with TRBJ2-1; D is ambiguous. V shed 2 bases and J shed 0 bases, with 8 bases lying between them. The CDR3 contains 15 residues. Germline assignment: CDR1 MNHNS and CDR2 SASEGT. CDR3 coding DNA: TGTGCCAGCAGTGAAACAGAGAACTCCTACAATGAGCAGTTCTTC. It yields the protein CASSETENSYNEQFF.

This clone appeared a few times. The J gene is TRBJ1-4, the V gene TRBV19; a weak D match, TRBD1 (6 bases). V lost 7 bases and J 8 bases, leaving 14 bases between the germline ends. The CDR3 loop spans 13 amino acids. Germline CDR1 reads LNHDA; CDR2 reads SQIVND (reference sequence). This CDR3 reads CASTEQGREKLFF. The CDR3, as DNA: TGTGCCAGTACCGAACAGGGAAGGGAAAAACTGTTTTTT. The complete variable domain, with remaining parts taken from reference TRBV19 and TRBJ1-4, reads DGGITQSPKYLFRKEGQNVTLSCEQNLNHDAMYWYRQDPGQGLRLIYYSQIVNDFQKGDIAEGYSVSREKKESFPLTVTSAQKNPTAFYLCASTEQGREKLFFGSGTQLSVL.

This clone was counted many times. This chain connects TRBV16 to TRBJ1-6, with a possible D match to TRBD1 (5 bases). Trimming left V 0 bases short and J 10 bases short, with 13 bases between. The germline V gene has CDR1 KGHSY and CDR2 FQNENV. The CDR3 spans 15 residues. The CDR3 DNA reads TGTGCCAGCAGCCAATCGGGGCAGGGTGACTCACCCCTCCACTTT. This sequence encodes CASSQSGQGDSPLHF.

The V call is TRBV19, the J call TRBJ2-2; a weak D match, TRBD1 (5 bases). This CDR3 contains 15 residues. V was clipped by 5 bases and J by 6 bases, with 16 bases between them. Germline V gene sequence: CDR1 LNHDA, CDR2 SQIVND (reference sequence). The CDR3: CASSPRAGYPGELFF. CDR3 nucleotides: TGTGCCAGTAGTCCTCGCGCAGGGTATCCCGGGGAGCTGTTTTTT.

The table lists this clone with a few counts. This chain joins TRBV7-9 and TRBJ2-7; D is uncertain. CDR1 and CDR2 (germline): SEHNR, FQNEAQ (reference sequence). The CDR3 contains 13 residues. V shed 2 bases and J shed 2 bases, with 7 bases lying between them. For the CDR3, the DNA is TGTGCCAGCAGCTTACAGTATCCCTACGAGCAGTACTTC. Residues: CASSLQYPYEQYF.

The V and J genes are TRBV25-1 and TRBJ1-2; TRBD1 agrees at 10 bases. The V and J ends lost 5 bases and 6 bases, in that order; junction bases with no gene match: 6. Per germline, CDR1 MGHDK and CDR2 SYGVNS. CDR3 length: 14 amino acids. CDR3 residues: CASSRLTGGHGYTF. CDR3 DNA: TGTGCCAGCAGTCGTTTGACAGGGGGCCATGGCTACACCTTC.

V gene TRBV15 combines with J gene TRBJ2-1; 10 bases are shared with TRBD1. Germline V gene sequence: CDR1 LNHNV, CDR2 YYDKDF (reference sequence). The CDR3 contains 15 residues. Trimming removed 3 bases from V and 5 bases from J; junction bases left unmatched: 4. CDR3: CATSRWTGGNNEQFF. CDR3 DNA sequence: TGTGCCACCAGCAGGTGGACAGGGGGTAACAATGAGCAGTTCTTC.

The chain couples TRBV5-1 to TRBJ2-5; 7 bases fit TRBD1. This CDR3 contains 13 residues. J gave up 5 bases and V 4 bases, and 5 bases lay outside the gene matches. The germline V gene has CDR1 SGHRS and CDR2 YFSETQ. The DNA of the CDR3 is TGCGCCAGCAGCCTGACAGGGTCGGAGACCCAGTACTTC. This encodes CASSLTGSETQYF.